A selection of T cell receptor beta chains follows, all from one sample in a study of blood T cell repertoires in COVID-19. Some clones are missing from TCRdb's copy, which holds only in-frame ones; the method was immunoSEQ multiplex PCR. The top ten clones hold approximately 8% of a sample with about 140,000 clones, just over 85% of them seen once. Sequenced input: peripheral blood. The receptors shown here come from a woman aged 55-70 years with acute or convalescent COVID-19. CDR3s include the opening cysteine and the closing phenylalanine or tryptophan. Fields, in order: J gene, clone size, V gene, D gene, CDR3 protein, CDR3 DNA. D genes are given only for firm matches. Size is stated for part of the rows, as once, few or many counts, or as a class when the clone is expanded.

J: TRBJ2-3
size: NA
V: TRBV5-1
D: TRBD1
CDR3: CASSLSGTGTDTQYF
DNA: TGCGCCAGCAGCCTCTCCGGGACAGGGACAGATACGCAGTATTTT

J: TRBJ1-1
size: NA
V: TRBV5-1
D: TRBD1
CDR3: CASSLATGAEAFF
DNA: TGCGCCAGCAGCTTGGCCACAGGGGCTGAAGCTTTCTTT

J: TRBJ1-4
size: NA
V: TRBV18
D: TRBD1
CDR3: CASSPYAGQGTTNEKLFF
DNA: TGTGCCAGCTCACCATACGCGGGACAGGGGACAACTAATGAAAAACTGTTTTTT

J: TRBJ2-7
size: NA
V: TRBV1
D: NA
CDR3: CTSSQDCSFSYEQYF
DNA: TGCACCAGCAGCCAAGATTGTTCCTTCTCCTACGAGCAGTACTTC

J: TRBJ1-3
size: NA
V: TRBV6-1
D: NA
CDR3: CASSDGPSSGNTIYF
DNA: TGTGCCAGCAGTGATGGGCCGAGCTCTGGAAACACCATATATTTT

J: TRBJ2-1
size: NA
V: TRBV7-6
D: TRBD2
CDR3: CASSRQTSGGPTLFF
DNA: TGTGCCAGCAGCCGACAAACTAGCGGGGGGCCGACCCTGTTCTTC

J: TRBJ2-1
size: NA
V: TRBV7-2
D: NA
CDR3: CASSFEQIYNEQFF
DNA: TGTGCCAGCAGCTTTGAACAGATTTACAATGAGCAGTTCTTC

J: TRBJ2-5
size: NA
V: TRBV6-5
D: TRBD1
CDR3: CASSQRTGRQETQYF
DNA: TGTGCCAGCAGCCAACGGACAGGGAGACAAGAGACCCAGTACTTC

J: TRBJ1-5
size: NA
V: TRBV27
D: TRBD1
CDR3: CASSPLDRGGNQPQHF
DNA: TGTGCCAGCAGTCCCCTAGACAGGGGTGGCAATCAGCCCCAGCATTTT

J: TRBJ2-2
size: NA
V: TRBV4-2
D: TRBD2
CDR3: CASSQERYDLGLAGNTGELFF
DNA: TGTGCCAGCAGCCAAGAACGCTACGATTTGGGACTAGCGGGGAACACCGGGGAGCTGTTTTTT

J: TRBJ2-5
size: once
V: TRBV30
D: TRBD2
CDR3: CAWERGARRETQYF
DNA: TGTGCCTGGGAGCGGGGGGCAAGGCGGGAGACCCAGTACTTC

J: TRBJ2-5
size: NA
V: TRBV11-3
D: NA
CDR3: CASSLGRVQETQYF
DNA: TGTGCCAGCAGCTTAGGGCGGGTACAAGAGACCCAGTACTTC

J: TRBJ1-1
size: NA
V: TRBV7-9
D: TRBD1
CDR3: CASSTDRATEAFF
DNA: TGTGCCAGCAGCACGGACAGGGCCACTGAAGCTTTCTTT

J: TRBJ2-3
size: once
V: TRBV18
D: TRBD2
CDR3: CASSPGLAGAGDTQYF
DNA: TGTGCCAGCTCGCCCGGACTAGCGGGGGCCGGCGATACGCAGTATTTT

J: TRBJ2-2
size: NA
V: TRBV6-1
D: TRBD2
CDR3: CASSELAGGKFTANTGELFF
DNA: TGTGCCAGCAGTGAATTAGCGGGGGGGAAATTCACCGCGAACACCGGGGAGCTGTTTTTT

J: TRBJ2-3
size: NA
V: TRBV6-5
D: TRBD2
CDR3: CASRRLAGEGDTQYF
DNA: TGTGCCAGCAGGAGACTAGCGGGGGAAGGAGATACGCAGTATTTT

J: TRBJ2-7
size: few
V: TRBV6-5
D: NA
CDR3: CASSYSNYEQYF
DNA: TGTGCCAGCAGTTACTCTAACTACGAGCAGTACTTC

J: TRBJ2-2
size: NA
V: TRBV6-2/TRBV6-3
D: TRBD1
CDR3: CASSRQGTLGELFF
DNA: TGTGCCAGCAGTAGACAGGGTACATTGGGGGAGCTGTTTTTT

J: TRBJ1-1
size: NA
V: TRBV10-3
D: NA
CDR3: CAIRARVNTEAFF
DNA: TGTGCCATCAGGGCCAGGGTGAACACTGAAGCTTTCTTT

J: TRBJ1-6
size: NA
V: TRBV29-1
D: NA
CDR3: CSGKTGANSPLHF
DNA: TGCAGCGGTAAGACAGGCGCCAATTCACCCCTCCACTTT

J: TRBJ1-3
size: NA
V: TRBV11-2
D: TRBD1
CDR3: CASRGLTGVGNTIYF
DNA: TGTGCCAGCAGAGGGTTGACAGGGGTAGGAAACACCATATATTTT

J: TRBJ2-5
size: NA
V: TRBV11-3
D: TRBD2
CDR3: CASSLRLGGGETQYF
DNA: TGTGCCAGCAGCTTACGCCTCGGGGGGGGAGAGACCCAGTACTTC

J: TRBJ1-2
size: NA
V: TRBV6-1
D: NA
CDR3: CASSEPAGFYGYTF
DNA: TGTGCCAGCAGTGAACCAGCAGGCTTCTATGGCTACACCTTC

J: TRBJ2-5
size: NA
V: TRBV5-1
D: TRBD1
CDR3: CASSLTGQGETQYF
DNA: TGCGCCAGCAGCTTGACTGGACAGGGAGAGACCCAGTACTTC

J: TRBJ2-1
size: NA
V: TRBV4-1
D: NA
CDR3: CASSQESFADSVFYNEQFF
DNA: TGCGCCAGCAGCCAAGAGTCATTCGCGGACTCGGTGTTTTACAATGAGCAGTTCTTC

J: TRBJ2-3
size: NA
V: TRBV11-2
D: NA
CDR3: CASSLFTGNATDTQYF
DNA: TGTGCCAGCAGCTTATTTACAGGGAACGCCACAGATACGCAGTATTTT

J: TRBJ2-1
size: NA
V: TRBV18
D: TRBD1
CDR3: CASSPGQGRNEQFF
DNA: TGTGCCAGCTCACCCGGACAGGGTAGGAATGAGCAGTTCTTC

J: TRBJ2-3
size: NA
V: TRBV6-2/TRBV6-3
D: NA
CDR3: CASSYDGGRTDTQYF
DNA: TGTGCCAGCAGTTATGACGGGGGACGCACAGATACGCAGTATTTT

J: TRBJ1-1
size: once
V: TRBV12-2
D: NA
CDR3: CASRLCSDTEAFF
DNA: TGTGCAAGTCGCTTATGTTCTGACACTGAAGCTTTCTTT

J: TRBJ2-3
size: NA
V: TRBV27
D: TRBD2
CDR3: CASRLAGVTDTQYF
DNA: TGTGCCAGTCGACTAGCGGGGGTTACAGATACGCAGTATTTT

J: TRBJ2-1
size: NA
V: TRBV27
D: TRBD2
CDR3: CASNEAGGPGNEQFF
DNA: TGTGCCAGCAACGAAGCGGGGGGGCCGGGCAATGAGCAGTTCTTC

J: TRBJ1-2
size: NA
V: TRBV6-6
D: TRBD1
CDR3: CASSTTGYGYTF
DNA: TGTGCCAGCAGTACGACAGGGTATGGCTACACCTTC

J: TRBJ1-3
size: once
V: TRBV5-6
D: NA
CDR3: CASTPSSGNTIYF
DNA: TGTGCCAGCACCCCCAGCTCTGGAAACACCATATATTTT

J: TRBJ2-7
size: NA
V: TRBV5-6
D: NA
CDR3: CASSLGSFYEQYF
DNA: TGTGCCAGCAGCTTGGGGAGCTTTTACGAGCAGTACTTC

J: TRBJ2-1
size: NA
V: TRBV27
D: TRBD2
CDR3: CASSLRLADNEQFF
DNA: TGTGCCAGCAGTTTACGTCTAGCGGACAATGAGCAGTTCTTC

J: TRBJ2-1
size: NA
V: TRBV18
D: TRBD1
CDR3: CASSRTGNEQFF
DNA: TGTGCCAGCTCACGGACAGGGAATGAGCAGTTCTTC

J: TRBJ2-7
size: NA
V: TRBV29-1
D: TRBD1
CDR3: CSVEDRPTRDRGPFEQYF
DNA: TGCAGCGTTGAAGATCGCCCCACTCGGGACAGGGGGCCCTTCGAGCAGTACTTC

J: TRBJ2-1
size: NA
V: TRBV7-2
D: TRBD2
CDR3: CASSQQGRGTGNEQFF
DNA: TGTGCCAGCAGCCAGCAAGGGCGGGGGACTGGGAATGAGCAGTTCTTC

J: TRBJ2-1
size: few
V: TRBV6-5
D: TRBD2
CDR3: CASSLFGTSMDEQFF
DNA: TGTGCCAGCAGTTTGTTCGGGACTAGTATGGATGAGCAGTTCTTC

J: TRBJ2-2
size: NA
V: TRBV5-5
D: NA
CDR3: CASSRGPSSNTGELFF
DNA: TGTGCCAGCAGCCGAGGGCCTAGCTCGAACACCGGGGAGCTGTTTTTT

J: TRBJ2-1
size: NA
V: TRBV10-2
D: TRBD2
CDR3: CASSASGGTYEQFF
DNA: TGCGCCAGCAGTGCAAGCGGGGGGACGTATGAGCAGTTCTTC

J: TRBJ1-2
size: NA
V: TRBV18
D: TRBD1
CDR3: CASSPGQGNSYTF
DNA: TGTGCCAGCTCACCGGGACAGGGGAATAGCTACACCTTC

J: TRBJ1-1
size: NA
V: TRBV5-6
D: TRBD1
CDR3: CASSQQGGTEAFF
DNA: TGTGCCAGCAGTCAACAGGGGGGCACTGAAGCTTTCTTT

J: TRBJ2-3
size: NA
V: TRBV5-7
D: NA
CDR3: CASRAGRGTHNTDTQYF
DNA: TGTGCCAGCAGGGCCGGGCGGGGAACACACAACACAGATACGCAGTATTTT

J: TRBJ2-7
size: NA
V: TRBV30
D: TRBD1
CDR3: CAWSKGATYEQYF
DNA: TGTGCCTGGAGTAAGGGGGCTACCTACGAGCAGTACTTC